A single T cell receptor beta chain is shown here with its context. This sample was included in a study of shared clonotypes between healthy human individuals. V gave up 0 bases and J gave up 7 bases; unmatched junction bases: 5. The CDR3 loop spans 14 amino acids. Per the germline V gene, CDR1 is SGHTS and CDR2 is YDEGEE. Measured with immunoSEQ multiplex PCR; TCRdb has only the in-frame clones, and not every one. The sample shows roughly 1.5 million clones, 98% of them seen only once. V usage is TRBV5-8 and J usage is TRBJ2-5; 8 bases align to TRBD2. The specimen sequenced was naive CD4+ T cells sorted from blood. Subset defined: CD45RA+ positively selected. The receptor was derived from a young man in good health. CDR3 protein: CASSLAGGAVTQYF. CDR3 bases: TGTGCCAGCAGCTTGGCCGGGGGGGCTGTGACCCAGTACTTC.